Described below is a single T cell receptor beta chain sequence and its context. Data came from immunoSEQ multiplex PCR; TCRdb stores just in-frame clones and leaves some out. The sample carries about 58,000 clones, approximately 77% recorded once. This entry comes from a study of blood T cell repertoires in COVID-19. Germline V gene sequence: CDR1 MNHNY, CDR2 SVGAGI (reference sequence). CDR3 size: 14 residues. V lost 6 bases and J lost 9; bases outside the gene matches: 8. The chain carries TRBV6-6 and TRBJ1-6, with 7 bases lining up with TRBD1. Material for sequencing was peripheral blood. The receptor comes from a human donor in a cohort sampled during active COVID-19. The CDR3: CASRTGTAGSPLHF. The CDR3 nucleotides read TGTGCCAGCAGGACCGGGACAGCGGGTTCACCCCTCCACTTT.